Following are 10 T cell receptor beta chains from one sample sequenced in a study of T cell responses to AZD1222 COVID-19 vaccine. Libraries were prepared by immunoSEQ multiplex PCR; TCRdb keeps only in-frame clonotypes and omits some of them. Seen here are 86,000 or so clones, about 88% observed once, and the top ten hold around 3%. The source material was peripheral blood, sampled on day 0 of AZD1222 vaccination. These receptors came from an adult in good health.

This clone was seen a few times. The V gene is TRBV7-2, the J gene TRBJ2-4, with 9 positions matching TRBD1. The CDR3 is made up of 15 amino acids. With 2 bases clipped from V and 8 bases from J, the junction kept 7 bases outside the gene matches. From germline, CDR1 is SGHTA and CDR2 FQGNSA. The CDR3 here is CASSLTWDREDIQYF. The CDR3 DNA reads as TGTGCCAGCAGCTTAACGTGGGACAGGGAGGACATTCAGTACTTC.

The CDR3 here is CASSPSGGTYNEQFF. CDR3 nucleotides: TGTGCCAGCAGCCCTAGCGGGGGCACCTACAATGAGCAGTTCTTC. This sequence joins TRBV6-4 and TRBJ2-1; 10 nucleotides agree with TRBD2. This CDR3 spans 15 amino acids. Germline lookup yields CDR1 MRHNA and CDR2 SNTAGT. Trimming cost V 6 bases and J 2 bases; bases outside gene matches: 4.

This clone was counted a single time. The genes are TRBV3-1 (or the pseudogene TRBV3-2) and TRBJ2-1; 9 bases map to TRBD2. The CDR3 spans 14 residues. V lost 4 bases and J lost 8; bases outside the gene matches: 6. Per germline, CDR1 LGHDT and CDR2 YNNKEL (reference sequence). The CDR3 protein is CASSLSGSSYEQFF. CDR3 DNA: TGTGCCAGCAGCCTTAGCGGGAGTAGCTATGAGCAGTTCTTC.

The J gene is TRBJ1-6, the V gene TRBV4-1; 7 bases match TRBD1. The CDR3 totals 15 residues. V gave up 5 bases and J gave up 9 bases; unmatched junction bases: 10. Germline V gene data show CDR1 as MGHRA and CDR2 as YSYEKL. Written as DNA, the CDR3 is TGCGCCAGCAGCGCAGTCCCGGGACAGTTTTCACCCCTCCACTTT. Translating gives CASSAVPGQFSPLHF.

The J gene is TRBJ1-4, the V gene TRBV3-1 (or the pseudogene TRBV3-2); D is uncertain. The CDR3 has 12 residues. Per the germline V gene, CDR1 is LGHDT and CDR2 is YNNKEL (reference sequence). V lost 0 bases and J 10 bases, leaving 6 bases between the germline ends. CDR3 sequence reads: CASSQEVGKLFF. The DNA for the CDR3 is TGTGCCAGCAGCCAAGAGGTGGGAAAACTGTTTTTT.

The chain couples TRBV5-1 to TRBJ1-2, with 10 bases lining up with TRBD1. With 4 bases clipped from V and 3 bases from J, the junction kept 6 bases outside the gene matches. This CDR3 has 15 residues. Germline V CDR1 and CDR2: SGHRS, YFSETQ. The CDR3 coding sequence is TGCGCCAGCAGCAGGGGACAGGGGACCGACTATGGCTACACCTTC. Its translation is CASSRGQGTDYGYTF.

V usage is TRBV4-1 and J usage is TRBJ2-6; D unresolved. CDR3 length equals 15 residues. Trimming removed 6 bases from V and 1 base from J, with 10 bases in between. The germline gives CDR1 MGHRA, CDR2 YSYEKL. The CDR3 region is CASRPGLSGANVLTF. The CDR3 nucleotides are TGCGCCAGCAGACCAGGTCTTTCTGGGGCCAACGTCCTGACTTTC.

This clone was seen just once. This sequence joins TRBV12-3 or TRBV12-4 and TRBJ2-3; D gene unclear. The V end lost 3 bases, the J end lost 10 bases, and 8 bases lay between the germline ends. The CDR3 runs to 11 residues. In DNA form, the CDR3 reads TGTGCCAGCAGTTTCCAGCTAGCGCAGTATTTT. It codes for CASSFQLAQYF.

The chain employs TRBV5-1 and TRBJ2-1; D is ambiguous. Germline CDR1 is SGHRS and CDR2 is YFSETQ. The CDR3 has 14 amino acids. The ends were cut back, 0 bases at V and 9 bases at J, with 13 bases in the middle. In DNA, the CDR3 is TGCGCCAGCAGCTTGGACTCCCCTCCAGCTGAGCAGTTCTTC. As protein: CASSLDSPPAEQFF.

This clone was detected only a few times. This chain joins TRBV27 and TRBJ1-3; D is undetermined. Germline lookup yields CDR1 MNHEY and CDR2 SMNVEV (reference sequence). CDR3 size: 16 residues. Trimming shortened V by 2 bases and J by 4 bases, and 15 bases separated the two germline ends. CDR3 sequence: CASSLVPLGEGNTIYF. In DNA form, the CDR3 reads TGTGCCAGCAGTTTAGTCCCCTTGGGAGAAGGAAACACCATATATTTT.